This T cell receptor beta chain originates from a study of CD8 T cells in Susac syndrome. Across the study: Within the sequenced group of Susac syndrome patients, six showed active disease and roughly eight were in remission. Study results and caveats: Regarding the TCR sequencing and HLA analysis, the study admitted that a relatively small number of individuals were involved.

Reverse transcription of roughly 0.45 to 1 ug RNA was carried out with random hexamers. TCRdb ran MiXCR on the immunoSEQ multiplex PCR reads and lists one entry per CDR3 protein. Of 100,000 to 110,000 distinct CDR3 sequences in the sample, nearly 97% were seen once. The CDR3 is 12 amino acids. The V gene lost 4 bases and the J gene lost 7 bases, with 7 bases spanning the gap. Per the germline V gene, CDR1 is SGHAT and CDR2 is FQNNGV. Points on this clonotype: What it binds is not known.

TEMRA cells were FACS-enriched, while CD8+ and CD4+ T cells were negatively isolated. The material sequenced was CD8+ T cells from PBMCs. V is TRBV11-2 and J is TRBJ2-2; D remains ambiguous. This receptor was obtained from a human donor with Susac syndrome. The CDR3 loop is CASSSWDGELFF. CDR3 nucleotide sequence: TGTGCCAGCAGCTCGTGGGACGGGGAGCTGTTTTTT.